This record looks at one T cell receptor (beta chain) sequence and its context. What it binds is unknown. The sample is drawn from a study of graft-versus-host responses after intestinal transplantation. Study conclusions and caveats: Allografts carried high graft-versus-host to host-versus-graft clonal ratios in patients having graft-donor T cell macrochimerism.

Generated by immunoSEQ multiplex PCR, the TCRdb table keeps only in-frame clones and is missing some. Found here are about 86,000 clones, roughly nine tenths of them singletons; the top ten hold approximately 0.28%. CDR1 is MDHEN, CDR2 SYDVKM, per germline. Trimming removed 2 bases at V and 9 bases at J, with 11 bases between. The length of the CDR3 is 12 residues. The clonotype was recovered from a human donor who was the organ donor for an intestinal transplant. V is TRBV28 and J is TRBJ2-7, with TRBD1 as a possible D gene (6 bases). Sequenced material: unstimulated CD4+ T cells sorted from spleen or lymph node cells, taken before transplant. CDR3 sequence reads: CASSLRQGWQYF. DNA for the CDR3: TGTGCCAGCAGTTTACGCCAGGGGTGGCAGTACTTC.